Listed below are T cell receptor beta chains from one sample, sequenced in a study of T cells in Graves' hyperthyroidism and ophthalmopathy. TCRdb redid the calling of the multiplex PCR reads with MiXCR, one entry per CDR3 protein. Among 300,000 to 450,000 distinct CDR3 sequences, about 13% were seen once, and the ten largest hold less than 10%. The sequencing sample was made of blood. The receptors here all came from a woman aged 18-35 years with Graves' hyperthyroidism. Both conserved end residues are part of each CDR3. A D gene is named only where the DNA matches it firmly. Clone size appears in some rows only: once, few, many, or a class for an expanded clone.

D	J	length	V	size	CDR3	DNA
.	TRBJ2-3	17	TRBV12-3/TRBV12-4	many	CASSLALTSRSTDTQYF	TGTGCCAGCAGTTTAGCGCTAACTAGCCGGAGCACAGATACGCAGTATTTT
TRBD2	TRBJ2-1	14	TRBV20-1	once	CSVQSGRGRNEQFF	TGCAGTGTCCAAAGCGGGAGGGGTAGGAATGAGCAGTTCTTC
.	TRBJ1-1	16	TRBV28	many	CASSSQGADITAGAFF	TGTGCCAGCAGTTCACAGGGAGCAGACATTACGGCGGGAGCTTTCTTT
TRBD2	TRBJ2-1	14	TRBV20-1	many	CSARAREGVNEQFF	TGCAGTGCTAGAGCGAGGGAGGGAGTCAATGAGCAGTTCTTC
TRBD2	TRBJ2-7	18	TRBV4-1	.	CASSQAPGSGGHSYEQYF	TGCGCCAGCAGCCAAGCCCCCGGTAGCGGGGGTCACTCCTACGAGCAGTACTTC
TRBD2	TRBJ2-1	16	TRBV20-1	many	CSAGRTSGSVYNEQFF	TGCAGTGCTGGACGGACTAGCGGGAGCGTATACAATGAGCAGTTCTTC
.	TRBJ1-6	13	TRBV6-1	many	CASMWQQISPLHF	TGTGCCAGCATGTGGCAGCAGATTTCACCCCTCCACTTT
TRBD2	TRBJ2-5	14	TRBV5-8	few	CASNLAGDQETQYF	TGTGCCAGCAACCTAGCGGGAGACCAAGAGACCCAGTACTTC
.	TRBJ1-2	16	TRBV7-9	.	CASSSSTIAGHYGYTF	TGTGCCAGCAGCTCCTCCACAATTGCGGGGCACTATGGCTACACCTTC
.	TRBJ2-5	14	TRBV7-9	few	CASSLGVSMETQYF	TGTGCCAGCAGCTTAGGGGTTAGCATGGAGACCCAGTACTTC
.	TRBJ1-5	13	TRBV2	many	CASREVINQPQHF	TGTGCCAGCAGAGAAGTTATCAATCAGCCCCAGCATTTT
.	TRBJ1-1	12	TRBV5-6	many	CASSGWNTEAFF	TGTGCCAGCAGCGGGTGGAACACTGAAGCTTTCTTT
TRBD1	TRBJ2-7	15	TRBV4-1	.	CASRQGTGSDYEQYF	TGCGCCAGCAGACAAGGGACAGGGTCCGATTACGAGCAGTACTTC
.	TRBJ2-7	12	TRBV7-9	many	CASSPPRSEQYF	TGTGCCAGCAGCCCGCCTCGTTCCGAGCAGTACTTC
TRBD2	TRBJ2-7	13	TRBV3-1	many	CASSQEGGSEQYF	TGTGCCAGCAGCCAAGAAGGCGGGAGCGAGCAGTACTTC
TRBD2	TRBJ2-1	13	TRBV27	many	CASTRLAGNEQFF	TGTGCCAGCACTCGACTAGCGGGTAATGAGCAGTTCTTC
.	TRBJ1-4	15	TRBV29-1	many	CSACTQGLTNEKLFF	TGCAGCGCGTGTACTCAGGGGCTCACTAATGAAAAACTGTTTTTT
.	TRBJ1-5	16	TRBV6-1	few	CASYTPGGKNNQPQHF	TGTGCCAGCTATACGCCCGGGGGCAAAAACAATCAGCCCCAGCATTTT
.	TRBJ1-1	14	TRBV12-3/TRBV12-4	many	CASSPRNDRTEAFF	TGTGCCAGCAGTCCAAGAAACGACAGGACTGAAGCTTTCTTT
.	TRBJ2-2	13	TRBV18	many	CASSPQNTGELFF	TGTGCCAGCTCACCTCAGAACACCGGGGAGCTGTTTTTT
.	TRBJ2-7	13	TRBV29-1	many	CSVEPSNSYEQYF	TGCAGCGTTGAACCCTCGAACTCCTACGAGCAGTACTTC
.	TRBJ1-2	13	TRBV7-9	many	CASIPGSNYGYTF	TGTGCCAGCATCCCGGGGAGTAACTATGGCTACACCTTC
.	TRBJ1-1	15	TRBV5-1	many	CASSSWGGGQTEAFF	TGCGCCAGCAGCTCTTGGGGGGGGGGACAAACTGAAGCTTTCTTT
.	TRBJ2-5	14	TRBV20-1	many	CSARDLGAWETQYF	TGCAGTGCTAGAGATCTGGGGGCTTGGGAGACCCAGTACTTC
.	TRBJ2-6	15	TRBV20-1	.	CSAKPTGSGANVLTF	TGCAGTGCTAAGCCTACGGGCTCTGGGGCCAACGTCCTGACTTTC
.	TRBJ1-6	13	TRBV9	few	CASSPDGNSPLHF	TGTGCCAGCAGCCCCGATGGTAATTCACCCCTCCACTTT
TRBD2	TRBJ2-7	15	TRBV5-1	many	CASSNSGVNSYEQYF	TGCGCCAGCAGTAATAGCGGGGTAAACTCCTACGAGCAGTACTTC
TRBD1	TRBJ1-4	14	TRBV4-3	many	CASSGHRGGEKLFF	TGCGCCAGCAGTGGGCACAGGGGGGGAGAAAAACTGTTTTTT
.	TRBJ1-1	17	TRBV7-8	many	CASSLSLPGTTYTEAFF	TGTGCCAGCAGCTTATCGTTACCGGGGACAACTTACACTGAAGCTTTCTTT
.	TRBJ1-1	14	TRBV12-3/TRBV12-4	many	CASSSGTGNTEAFF	TGTGCCAGCAGCTCCGGAACGGGGAACACTGAAGCTTTCTTT
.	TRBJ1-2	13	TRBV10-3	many	CAINTSGARGYTF	TGTGCCATCAACACCTCCGGTGCTAGGGGCTACACCTTC
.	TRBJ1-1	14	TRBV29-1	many	CSVDRGGMNTEAFF	TGCAGCGTTGATAGGGGTGGCATGAACACTGAAGCTTTCTTT